These T cell receptor beta chains were read from a single sample in a study of blood T cell repertoires in COVID-19. Profiling relied on immunoSEQ multiplex PCR, and the TCRdb table lists in-frame clones only, not all of them. The sample has about 110,000 clones, roughly 70% seen once. The sequenced sample was peripheral blood. These TCRs come from a woman aged 40 to 49 with acute or convalescent COVID-19. CDR3s leave out the opening cysteine and the closing phenylalanine or tryptophan.

J gene	V gene	CDR3 protein
TRBJ1-6	TRBV15	ATSRALSRDSVLH
TRBJ1-3	TRBV2	ASSDQGVSGNTIY
TRBJ1-1	TRBV4-1	ASSGRTGYTEAF
TRBJ2-5	TRBV7-7	ASSLGTSEKETQY
TRBJ2-2	TRBV6-6	ASTPRGGAPGELF
TRBJ1-5	TRBV24-1	ATRAGSNQPQH
TRBJ1-2	TRBV4-3	ASSQDWTGGVGYT
TRBJ1-1	TRBV3-1/TRBV3-2	ASSQRTGEAF
TRBJ1-1	TRBV5-6	ASSFSAGDTEAF
TRBJ1-3	TRBV19	ASSSFGNTIY
TRBJ2-7	TRBV3-1/TRBV3-2	ASSPHSGADVEQY
TRBJ1-2	TRBV6-5	ASRTGGANYGYT
TRBJ2-3	TRBV6-5	ASSLWQGDTQY
TRBJ2-7	TRBV3-1/TRBV3-2	ASSQVREGGSYEQY
TRBJ2-5	TRBV6-5	ASSRTIQETQY
TRBJ2-5	TRBV5-4	ASSLVWADQETQY
TRBJ2-7	TRBV4-3	ASSQGGRGVHEQY
TRBJ1-2	TRBV6-2/TRBV6-3	ASSYPTLGGYNGYT
TRBJ2-6	TRBV5-1	ASRRDSISGANVLT
TRBJ1-6	TRBV5-4	ASSRTDNNSPLH
TRBJ1-6	TRBV18	ASSATGLESPLH
TRBJ2-3	TRBV6-2/TRBV6-3	ASSYSGTSDTQY
TRBJ1-1	TRBV3-1/TRBV3-2	ASKDRMNTEAF
TRBJ2-3	TRBV19	ASRNNHRVDTQY
TRBJ2-1	TRBV5-6	ASSSVGQGNEQF
TRBJ2-2	TRBV5-8	ASSFGGIGELF
TRBJ2-3	TRBV5-5	ASSRGHRGLGTTQY
TRBJ1-6	TRBV25-1	ASSESEGTLH
TRBJ1-1	TRBV10-3	AISEGGGRRAEAF
TRBJ1-4	TRBV2	ASETGVNEKLF
TRBJ2-2	TRBV27	ASRPRTSDTGELF
TRBJ2-1	TRBV7-3	ASSLGTGGNEQF
TRBJ1-1	TRBV7-9	ASSSPTGSNTEAF
TRBJ1-5	TRBV19	ASGDRGNQPQH
TRBJ1-1	TRBV28	ASSAQGATVNTEAF
TRBJ1-6	TRBV2	ASSEGGQGALYNSPLH
TRBJ1-5	TRBV3-1/TRBV3-2	ASSRRSSNQPQH
TRBJ1-4	TRBV5-1	ASSFRGQGEKLF
TRBJ1-2	TRBV28	ASSLSSGGSYGYT
TRBJ2-5	TRBV13	ASSRQSWGQAVTQY
TRBJ2-5	TRBV10-3	AISVRGGQETQY
TRBJ2-1	TRBV5-1	ASSPGGGGNEQF
TRBJ2-3	TRBV11-2	ASSLSAGGAQSGDTQY
TRBJ1-3	TRBV5-5	ASSPGQGESGNTIY
TRBJ2-7	TRBV6-7	ASSYRDFPYEQY
TRBJ2-1	TRBV9	ASSRIAGGRFNEQF
TRBJ2-5	TRBV5-1	ASSSGSTGGLETQY
TRBJ1-5	TRBV5-5	ASSLVGINQPQH
TRBJ2-3	TRBV7-2	ASSLGASGGSDTQY
TRBJ2-5	TRBV30	AWRRGQETQY
TRBJ2-3	TRBV5-1	ASSVGTGSADTQY
TRBJ2-1	TRBV30	AWTREDDNEQF
TRBJ1-1	TRBV12-3/TRBV12-4	ASSPGTPEAF
TRBJ2-1	TRBV5-1	ASSSAGGSYNEQF